The rows below give T cell receptor beta chains drawn from one sample of a study of blood T cell repertoires in COVID-19. Assay: immunoSEQ multiplex PCR; the TCRdb copy retains only in-frame clones and omits some. The data contain over 85,000 clones, more than 70% of them seen just once; the ten biggest clones take up roughly a quarter. Sequenced: peripheral blood. All receptors come from a man aged 70 or older with acute or convalescent COVID-19. Both conserved end residues are part of each CDR3. The D gene is left open where the match is weak. The size entry is marked missing in some rows and otherwise reads once, few, many or a size class.

J gene | clone size | D gene | V gene | CDR3 DNA | CDR3 protein
TRBJ2-2 | NA | NA | TRBV27 | TGTGCCAGCACATTTGGACTCTTCACCGGGGAGCTGTTTTTT | CASTFGLFTGELFF
TRBJ2-2 | NA | NA | TRBV27 | TGTGCCAGCTCCACGCTACAGTTCACCGGGGAGCTGTTTTTT | CASSTLQFTGELFF
TRBJ1-4 | NA | NA | TRBV7-2 | TGTGCCAGCAGCCCCTCAGGCGGGGGTGAAAAACTGTTTTTT | CASSPSGGGEKLFF
TRBJ1-3 | NA | NA | TRBV3-1/TRBV3-2 | TGTGCCAGCAGCCTGGACAGCGCCTCTGGAAACACCATATATTTT | CASSLDSASGNTIYF
TRBJ1-4 | once | NA | TRBV5-6 | TGTGCCAGCAGCTTGTTCCAGGGCTTTGCAACTAATGAAAAACTGTTTTTT | CASSLFQGFATNEKLFF
TRBJ1-2 | NA | NA | TRBV9 | TGTGCCAGCAGCGTAGGGAGTCAGAACTATGGCTACACCTTC | CASSVGSQNYGYTF
TRBJ1-5 | NA | TRBD1 | TRBV7-2 | TGTGCCAGCAGCTTAGGGTGGACAGGGGTTAGCAATCAGCCCCAGCATTTT | CASSLGWTGVSNQPQHF
TRBJ2-3 | NA | TRBD1 | TRBV6-5 | TGTGCCAGCAAACCCGACAGGGGAATGGATACGCAGTATTTT | CASKPDRGMDTQYF
TRBJ2-7 | NA | NA | TRBV2 | TGTGCCAGCAGCCACGACGGGGCGGGGAACGAGCAGTACTTC | CASSHDGAGNEQYF
TRBJ1-4 | NA | TRBD1 | TRBV6-1 | TGTGCCAGCAGTGAATTTCGCGGGACAGGAGGTGGGGCTAATGAAAAACTGTTTTTT | CASSEFRGTGGGANEKLFF
TRBJ2-2 | NA | NA | TRBV6-6 | TGTGCCAGCACCCCCTCCGGGGAGCTGTTTTTT | CASTPSGELFF
TRBJ2-3 | NA | NA | TRBV2 | TGTGCCAGCAGTGTGCAGCGGAGCACGTATACGCAGTATTTT | CASSVQRSTYTQYF
TRBJ2-7 | NA | TRBD1 | TRBV9 | TGTGCCAGCAGCGTCTCGGGACAGGCCTTCTACGAGCAGTACTTC | CASSVSGQAFYEQYF
TRBJ2-5 | NA | NA | TRBV7-8 | TGTGCCAGCAGCTTAGCAGGGGTGGAGACCCAGTACTTC | CASSLAGVETQYF
TRBJ2-6 | NA | NA | TRBV21-1 | TGTGCCAGCAGCAAAGGTGTCCAGGGGGGCACTGGGGCCAACGTCCTGACTTTC | CASSKGVQGGTGANVLTF
TRBJ2-3 | NA | TRBD2 | TRBV24-1 | TGTGCCACCGGCGAGCGGGAGGGCCGCACAGATACGCAGTATTTT | CATGEREGRTDTQYF
TRBJ1-2 | NA | NA | TRBV28 | TGTGCCAGCAGTTTGACAGCCCCATATGGCTACACCTTC | CASSLTAPYGYTF
TRBJ2-7 | NA | TRBD2 | TRBV4-1 | TGCGCCAGCAGTTGGCAAGCGGGGACCTCCTACGAGCAGTACTTC | CASSWQAGTSYEQYF
TRBJ2-5 | once | TRBD2 | TRBV28 | TGTGCCAGCACAACTAGCGGGTCAGGGGAGACCCAGTACTTC | CASTTSGSGETQYF
TRBJ1-6 | NA | NA | TRBV6-5 | TGTGCCAGCAGTTACTCGGGGCGTGGCGATTCACCCCTCCACTTT | CASSYSGRGDSPLHF
TRBJ1-4 | NA | TRBD1 | TRBV7-2 | TGTGCCAGCAGTAGGTCCACAGGGGGCGTTGAAAAACTGTTTTTT | CASSRSTGGVEKLFF
TRBJ2-2 | NA | TRBD2 | TRBV3-1/TRBV3-2 | TGTGCCAGCAGCCAAGCCATCTCGGGACTAGCGGGGGCCGGGGAGCTGTTTTTT | CASSQAISGLAGAGELFF
TRBJ2-3 | NA | TRBD2 | TRBV7-2 | TGTGCCAGCAGCCCCCATTGGGACTACACAAATACGCAGTATTTT | CASSPHWDYTNTQYF
TRBJ2-3 | NA | TRBD1 | TRBV11-3 | TGTGCCAGCAGCCGGGACAGGGGGCAGGATACGCAGTATTTT | CASSRDRGQDTQYF
TRBJ1-2 | few | NA | TRBV3-1/TRBV3-2 | TGTGCCAGCAGCTTGAGGGGGACTGGCTACACCTTC | CASSLRGTGYTF
TRBJ2-2 | once | TRBD2 | TRBV7-2 | TGTGCCAGCAGCTTAGCCGGACTAGCTTCCGGGGAGCTGTTTTTT | CASSLAGLASGELFF
TRBJ2-1 | NA | NA | TRBV18 | TGTGCCAGCTCACCGGTGCCAGCCTACAATGAGCAGTTCTTC | CASSPVPAYNEQFF
TRBJ2-7 | NA | NA | TRBV15 | TGTGCCACCAGCAGAGGAGACAGTAATGTCGAGCAGTACTTC | CATSRGDSNVEQYF
TRBJ2-5 | NA | TRBD1 | TRBV7-6 | TGTGCCAGCAGCCCCAGACCGGACAGGGGAGAGACCCAGTACTTC | CASSPRPDRGETQYF
TRBJ1-2 | NA | TRBD1 | TRBV4-1 | TGCGCCAGCAGCCCGACAGGGGGTTATGGCTACACCTTC | CASSPTGGYGYTF
TRBJ2-3 | once | TRBD1 | TRBV5-1 | TGCGCCAGCAGCTCACAGGGGGCCCCAGATACGCAGTATTTT | CASSSQGAPDTQYF
TRBJ2-1 | NA | TRBD1 | TRBV19 | TGTGCCAGTAGTATAGGGGGGACAGTGTACAATGAGCAGTTCTTC | CASSIGGTVYNEQFF
TRBJ2-5 | NA | NA | TRBV11-2 | TGTGCCAGCAGCTTACGTCTCCAAGAGACCCAGTACTTC | CASSLRLQETQYF
TRBJ1-1 | NA | TRBD1 | TRBV28 | TGTGCCAGCAGTCCCCCCTTGACAGGGGGCCGACCGAACACTGAAGCTTTCTTT | CASSPPLTGGRPNTEAFF
TRBJ2-1 | NA | TRBD2 | TRBV2 | TGTGCCAGCGGGGGGGGTGAGCAGTTCTTC | CASGGGEQFF
TRBJ2-7 | NA | TRBD1 | TRBV6-5 | TGTGCCAGCAGTTCCGGGACAGCGAACTACGAGCAGTACTTC | CASSSGTANYEQYF
TRBJ2-2 | NA | NA | TRBV7-9 | TGTGCCAGGTCCGGAGGAACCAACACCGGGGAGCTGTTTTTT | CARSGGTNTGELFF
TRBJ2-7 | once | TRBD1 | TRBV5-6 | TGTGCCAGCAGCCCTGGGACAGGGCCTTACGAGCAGTACTTC | CASSPGTGPYEQYF
TRBJ1-1 | NA | NA | TRBV6-5 | TGTGCCAGCAGCCGTCCCAACACTGAAGCTTTCTTT | CASSRPNTEAFF
TRBJ2-7 | NA | NA | TRBV27 | TGTGCCAGCAGTTTCGCCAGGGGGGTTACCTACGAGCAGTACTTC | CASSFARGVTYEQYF
TRBJ2-6 | NA | NA | TRBV5-1 | TGCGCCAGCAGCTTGGTGCAGGCTACTGGGGCCAACGTCCTGACTTTC | CASSLVQATGANVLTF
TRBJ1-2 | NA | NA | TRBV9 | TGTGCCAGCAGCGTGGGCGGCCAGGGCGGCTACACCTTC | CASSVGGQGGYTF
TRBJ2-3 | NA | TRBD2 | TRBV5-1 | TGCGCCAGCAGGGACAGACTAGCGGGATCGGGCGATACGCAGTATTTT | CASRDRLAGSGDTQYF
TRBJ2-5 | many | NA | TRBV19 | TGTGCCAGTAGTATAGGGGCTAGCGTGCAAGAGACCCAGTACTTC | CASSIGASVQETQYF
TRBJ2-2 | NA | TRBD1 | TRBV9 | TGTGCCAGCAGCGGACTAACGGACAGGGGGGAGCTGTTTTTT | CASSGLTDRGELFF
TRBJ2-3 | NA | NA | TRBV28 | TGTGCCAGCGAGGCGGGCCCCACAGATACGCAGTATTTT | CASEAGPTDTQYF
TRBJ1-6 | NA | NA | TRBV7-2 | TGTGCCAGCAGCCGTGGACGGGAGTATAATTCACCCCTCCACTTT | CASSRGREYNSPLHF
TRBJ2-1 | NA | NA | TRBV7-2 | TGTGCCAGCAGCTTGGGGCGGGATAGCGATGAGCAGTTCTTC | CASSLGRDSDEQFF
TRBJ2-7 | NA | TRBD2 | TRBV6-5 | TGTGCCAGCAGTTCTGATAGCGGGAGAAACTACGAGCAGTACTTC | CASSSDSGRNYEQYF
TRBJ1-5 | NA | TRBD1 | TRBV19 | TGTGCCAGTAGTATAGGACAGGGCAGCAATCAGCCCCAGCATTTT | CASSIGQGSNQPQHF
TRBJ2-4 | NA | NA | TRBV5-6 | TGTGCCAGCAGCCTGTGGGTACAGGGAAAAGCCAAAAACATTCAGTACTTC | CASSLWVQGKAKNIQYF
TRBJ2-5 | NA | NA | TRBV29-1 | TGCAGCGTTGAGCCGGGGAGGGAGACCCAGTACTTC | CSVEPGRETQYF
TRBJ2-7 | NA | NA | TRBV2 | TGTGCCAGCCGGGGGAGCGAGCAGTACTTC | CASRGSEQYF
TRBJ1-4 | NA | NA | TRBV5-1 | TGCGCCAGCAGCTTGGGCGGGGGGGAAAAACTGTTTTTT | CASSLGGGEKLFF
TRBJ2-7 | NA | TRBD2 | TRBV29-1 | TGCAGCGTTGATGGACTAGCGGACTACGAGCAGTACTTC | CSVDGLADYEQYF
TRBJ1-5 | NA | NA | TRBV29-1 | TGCAGCGTTGTGATATTAGAAAATAGCAATCAGCCCCAGCATTTT | CSVVILENSNQPQHF